This T cell receptor (beta chain) was recovered during a study of blood T cell repertoires in COVID-19. The wider study: COVID-19 samples, acute and convalescent, were from the United States, Italy and Spain. PBMCs, B-cell-depleted T cells, or T cells were the source of the cDNA or gDNA that made up the material.

Germline CDR1 and CDR2: ENHRY and SYGVKD. The CDR3 sequence is 11 residues long. The V and J ends lost 2 bases and 10 bases respectively, with 6 bases between them. Original processing methods: Amplified reference gene primers provided the basis for estimating nucleated cell counts. The table came from immunoSEQ multiplex PCR; TCRdb's copy has only in-frame clones and leaves some out. Clonal size and the V and J genes are those of that table, whereas D and trimming came from the DNA. The sample contains 70,000 to 85,000 clones, about 86% of which appear only once. The clonotype was recovered from a man aged 80 or over with active or convalescent COVID-19. The J gene is TRBJ2-1, the V gene TRBV10-3; D possibly corresponds to TRBD1 (6 bases). The source material was peripheral blood. CDR3 sequence: CAISETGEQFF. The DNA for the CDR3 is TGTGCCATCAGTGAGACAGGGGAGCAGTTCTTC.